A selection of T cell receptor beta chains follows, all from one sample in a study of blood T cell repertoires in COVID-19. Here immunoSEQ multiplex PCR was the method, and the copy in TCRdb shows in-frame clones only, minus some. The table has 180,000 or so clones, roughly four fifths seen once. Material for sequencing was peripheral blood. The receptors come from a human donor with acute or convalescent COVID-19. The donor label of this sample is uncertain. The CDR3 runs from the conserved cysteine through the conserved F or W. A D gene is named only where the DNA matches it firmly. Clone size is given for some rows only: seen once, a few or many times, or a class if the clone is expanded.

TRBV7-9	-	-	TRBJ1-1	CASSYGTKNTEAFF	TGTGCCAGCAGCTACGGGACAAAAAACACTGAAGCTTTCTTT
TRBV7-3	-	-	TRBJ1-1	CASSDGGEAFF	TGTGCCAGCAGCGACGGCGGAGAAGCTTTCTTT
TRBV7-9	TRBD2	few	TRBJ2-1	CASSILAGGNEQFF	TGTGCCAGCAGCATCCTAGCGGGAGGAAATGAGCAGTTCTTC
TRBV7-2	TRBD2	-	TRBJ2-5	CASSLGLAGGETQYF	TGTGCCAGCAGCTTAGGTCTGGCCGGGGGGGAGACCCAGTACTTC
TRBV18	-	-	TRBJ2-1	CASSPRDEQFF	TGTGCCAGCTCACCACGCGATGAGCAGTTCTTC
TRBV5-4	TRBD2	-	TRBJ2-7	CASSQGLAGDYEQYF	TGTGCCAGCAGCCAGGGACTAGCGGGCGACTACGAGCAGTACTTC
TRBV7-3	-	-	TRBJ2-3	CASSLVAAGTDTQYF	TGTGCCAGCAGCCTTGTAGCGGCAGGCACAGATACGCAGTATTTT
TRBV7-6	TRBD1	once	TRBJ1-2	CASRSGTGANYGYTF	TGTGCCAGCCGTTCGGGGACAGGAGCCAACTATGGCTACACCTTC
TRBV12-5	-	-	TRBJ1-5	CASGLERPQHF	TGTGCTAGTGGTTTGGAGCGGCCCCAGCATTTT
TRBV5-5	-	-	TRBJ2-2	CASSLLRGPQNTGELFF	TGTGCCAGCAGCCTCCTCCGGGGTCCCCAGAACACCGGGGAGCTGTTTTTT
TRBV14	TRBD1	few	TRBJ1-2	CASSLREGADGYTF	TGTGCCAGCAGCCTCCGGGAGGGGGCGGACGGCTACACCTTC
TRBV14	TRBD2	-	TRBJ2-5	CASSPGLAGGRETQYF	TGTGCCAGCAGTCCCGGACTAGCGGGGGGGAGAGAGACCCAGTACTTC
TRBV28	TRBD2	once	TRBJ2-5	CASRSTRTSGRGETQYF	TGTGCCAGCAGGTCGACTAGGACTAGCGGGAGAGGAGAGACCCAGTACTTC
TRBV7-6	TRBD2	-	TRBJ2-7	CASSPPAGGFYEQYF	TGTGCCAGCAGCCCCCCAGCGGGGGGTTTCTACGAGCAGTACTTC
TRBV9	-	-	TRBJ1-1	CASSPTPTESTEAFF	TGTGCCAGCAGCCCAACCCCGACAGAAAGCACTGAAGCTTTCTTT
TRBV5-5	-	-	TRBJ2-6	CASSNETSSSGANVLTF	TGTGCCAGCAGTAATGAGACTTCCAGCTCTGGGGCCAACGTCCTGACTTTC
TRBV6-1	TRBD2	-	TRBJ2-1	CASSELAGSYNEQFF	TGTGCCAGCAGTGAATTAGCGGGCTCCTACAATGAGCAGTTCTTC
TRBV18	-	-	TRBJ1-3	CASSSTGIGGNTIYF	TGTGCCAGCTCGAGCACAGGGATCGGAGGAAACACCATATATTTT
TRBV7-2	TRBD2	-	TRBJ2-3	CASSLVAGEIDTQYF	TGTGCCAGCAGCTTAGTAGCGGGAGAAATAGATACGCAGTATTTT
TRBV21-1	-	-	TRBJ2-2	CASRKGELAGVNTGELFF	TGTGCCAGCAGGAAAGGGGAACTAGCGGGGGTGAACACCGGGGAGCTGTTTTTT
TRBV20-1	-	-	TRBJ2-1	CSAADNEQFF	TGCAGTGCCGCGGACAATGAGCAGTTCTTC
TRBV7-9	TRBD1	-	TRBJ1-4	CASSFDRGDEKLFF	TGTGCCAGCAGCTTCGACAGGGGGGATGAAAAACTGTTTTTT
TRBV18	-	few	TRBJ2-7	CASSPHEDSETYEQYF	TGTGCCAGCTCACCACACGAGGACAGTGAAACCTACGAGCAGTACTTC
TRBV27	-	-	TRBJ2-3	CASSRGGLTDTQYF	TGTGCCAGCAGCCGTGGAGGGCTGACAGATACGCAGTATTTT
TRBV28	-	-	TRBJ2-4	CASSYGEDGINIQYF	TGTGCCAGCAGTTACGGAGAGGACGGGATAAACATTCAGTACTTC
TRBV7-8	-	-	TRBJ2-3	CASSLGGVFGTDTQYF	TGTGCCAGCAGCTTAGGGGGGGTATTTGGCACAGATACGCAGTATTTT
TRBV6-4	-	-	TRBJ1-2	CASSAESGLGYGYTF	TGTGCCAGCAGTGCAGAATCAGGGTTAGGCTATGGCTACACCTTC
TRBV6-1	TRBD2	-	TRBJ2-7	CASSALVGLAGARRLEQYF	TGTGCCAGCAGTGCCCTAGTGGGACTAGCGGGAGCGCGTCGTTTGGAGCAGTACTTC
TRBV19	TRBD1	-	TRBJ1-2	CASSIEATGGYGYTF	TGTGCCAGTAGTATAGAAGCGACAGGGGGCTATGGCTACACCTTC
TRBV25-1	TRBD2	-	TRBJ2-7	CASSDPVRGAYEQYF	TGTGCCAGCAGTGATCCCGTGCGGGGGGCCTACGAGCAGTACTTC
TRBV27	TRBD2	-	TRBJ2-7	CASSFAWTSGYEQYF	TGTGCCAGCAGTTTCGCTTGGACTAGCGGCTACGAGCAGTACTTC
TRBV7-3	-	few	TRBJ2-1	CASSFGETEQFF	TGTGCCAGCAGCTTTGGGGAGACTGAGCAGTTCTTC
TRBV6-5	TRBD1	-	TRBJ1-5	CASSYGGGVNQPQHF	TGTGCCAGCAGTTACGGAGGGGGCGTCAATCAGCCCCAGCATTTT
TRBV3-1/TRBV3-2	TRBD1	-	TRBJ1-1	CASSRSGGRTEAFF	TGTGCCAGCAGCCGATCAGGGGGCAGGACTGAAGCTTTCTTT
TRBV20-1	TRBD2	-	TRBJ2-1	CSASTSGRSNEQFF	TGCAGTGCTAGTACTAGCGGGAGGAGCAATGAGCAGTTCTTC
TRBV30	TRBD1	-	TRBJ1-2	CAWIRQGASGYTF	TGTGCCTGGATCCGTCAGGGGGCCAGTGGCTACACCTTC
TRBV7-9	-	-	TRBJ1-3	CASSLATGASGNTIYF	TGTGCCAGCAGCTTAGCGACAGGTGCCTCTGGAAACACCATATATTTT
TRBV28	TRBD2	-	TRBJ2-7	CATLADNLVSVF	TGTGCGACTCTAGCGGACAACCTAGTGTCCGTCTTC
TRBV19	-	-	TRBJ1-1	CASSIEARPTGEAFF	TGTGCCAGTAGTATAGAAGCGCGACCGACAGGTGAAGCTTTCTTT
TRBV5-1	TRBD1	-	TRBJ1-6	CASSLGTGNSPLHF	TGCGCCAGCAGCTTGGGGACAGGGAATTCACCCCTCCACTTT
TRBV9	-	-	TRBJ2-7	CASSVGWGREIYEQYF	TGTGCCAGCAGCGTAGGATGGGGGCGGGAGATCTACGAGCAGTACTTC
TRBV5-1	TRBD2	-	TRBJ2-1	CASRVAGDNNEQFF	TGCGCCAGCAGGGTAGCGGGGGATAACAATGAGCAGTTCTTC
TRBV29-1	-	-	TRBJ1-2	CSVVDRYNNNYGYTF	TGCAGCGTTGTGGACAGATATAATAATAACTATGGCTACACCTTC
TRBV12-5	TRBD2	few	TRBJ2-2	CASGLVTGGQSTGELFF	TGTGCTAGTGGTTTGGTAACGGGGGGGCAGAGCACCGGGGAGCTGTTTTTT
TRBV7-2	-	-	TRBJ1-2	CASSTHGAIPNYGYTF	TGTGCCAGCAGCACCCACGGAGCAATACCTAACTATGGCTACACCTTC
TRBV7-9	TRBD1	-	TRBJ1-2	CASTQGERYGYTF	TGTGCCAGCACCCAGGGGGAGAGATATGGCTACACCTTC
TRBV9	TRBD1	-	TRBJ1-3	CASSFTGAGNTIYF	TGTGCCAGCAGCTTTACAGGGGCCGGAAACACCATATATTTT
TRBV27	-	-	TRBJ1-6	CASSLGTGVSNSPLHF	TGTGCCAGCAGTTTAGGCACGGGGGTTAGTAATTCACCCCTCCACTTT
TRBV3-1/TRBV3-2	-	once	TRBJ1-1	CASSQDARYAEAFF	TGTGCCAGCAGCCAAGACGCGCGCTACGCTGAAGCTTTCTTT